One sample yielded the 20 T cell receptor beta chains listed below, sequenced in a study of radiation and T cells in renal cell carcinoma. Data came from immunoSEQ multiplex PCR; TCRdb stores just in-frame clones and leaves some out. This repertoire shows more than 120,000 clones, 80% to 90% found once; its top ten account for less than 20%. Time point defined: blood 4 weeks post-SBRT, at nephrectomy. Treatment denoted: 15 Gy SBRT to primary tumor, nephrectomy 4 weeks later. Sample: blood, taken from a patient whose treatment included radiotherapy and nephrectomy. The receptor set was obtained from a woman in her forties or fifties with renal cell carcinoma.

The V and J genes are TRBV5-4 and TRBJ2-1; D possibly corresponds to TRBD1 (7 bases). CDR1 and CDR2 from the germline V gene are SGHNT and YYREEE (reference sequence). This CDR3 region has 17 residues. Trimming pared 5 bases from V and 9 bases from J, leaving 27 bases between. The CDR3 nucleotides are TGTGCCAGCAGTCCCGACAGGGAGGCAGTTTTCGGCGGTGAGCAGTTCTTC. It specifies CASSPDREAVFGGEQFF.

In the case of this clone: Other DNA sequences in the same sample also yield this CDR3. This chain joins TRBV28 and TRBJ1-2; D unresolved. The CDR3 totals 13 residues. Trimming pared 2 bases from V and 2 bases from J, leaving 6 bases between. Per germline, CDR1 MDHEN and CDR2 SYDVKM. In DNA, the CDR3 is TGTGCCAGCAGTTTAGAGGGAAACTATGGCTACACCTTC. Translating it yields CASSLEGNYGYTF.

This clone was observed once. V gene TRBV18 combines with J gene TRBJ1-2, with 8 nucleotides matching TRBD1. CDR3 length: 12 amino acids. Germline CDR1 reads KGHSH; CDR2 reads LQKENI. V was clipped by 2 bases and J by 8 bases; unmatched bases: 1. In DNA form, the CDR3 reads TGTGCCAGCTCACCAGGACAGGGCGGCTACACCTTC. Translating it yields CASSPGQGGYTF.

The V gene is TRBV7-6, the J gene TRBJ2-1, with TRBD2 identical over 9 bases. This CDR3 spans 16 amino acids. J was trimmed by 6 bases and V by 5 bases; bases with no gene match: 11. Looked up from germline, CDR1 is SGHVS and CDR2 is FNYEAQ. CDR3 bases: TGTGCCAGCAGCCAATACTTCGCGGGGGGGCCCAATGAGCAGTTCTTC. Translated, it gives CASSQYFAGGPNEQFF.

Only one count was recorded for this clone. CDR3 sequence (DNA): TGCGCCAGCAGCTTGGAGGGCCGTATCTCCTACAATGAGCAGTTCTTC. Protein: CASSLEGRISYNEQFF. The chain couples TRBV5-1 to TRBJ2-1, with no clear D. The CDR3 is made up of 16 amino acids. The germline V and J ends were trimmed by 0 bases and 0 bases, with 10 bases remaining between them. Germline V gene lookup returns CDR1 SGHRS and CDR2 YFSETQ.

The gene calls are TRBV9 and TRBJ1-1; D unresolved. Trimming removed 0 bases at V and 1 base at J, with 13 bases between. This CDR3 region has 16 residues. Germline V CDR1 and CDR2: SGDLS, YYNGEE. The CDR3 region is CASSVASIGSNTEAFF. CDR3 nucleotides: TGTGCCAGCAGCGTAGCTAGCATAGGATCGAACACTGAAGCTTTCTTT.

In the case of this clone: Other DNA sequences in the same sample also yield this CDR3. The chain joins TRBV5-1 to TRBJ1-6, with 8 bases that match TRBD1. The CDR3 is 15 residues long. The junction had 8 bases not matched to a gene; V was cut back by 5 bases and J by 7 bases. Germline lookup yields CDR1 SGHRS and CDR2 YFSETQ. The CDR3 DNA reads TGCGCCAGCAGGACCGGACAGGGTCAAAATTCACCCCTCCACTTT. Residues: CASRTGQGQNSPLHF.

As regards this clone: At one end the junction does not follow the germline gene, possibly because of a read error. V and J are TRBV4-1 and TRBJ2-7, with 7 positions matching TRBD1. Germline CDR1 MGHRA, CDR2 YSYEKL. The CDR3 is made up of 15 amino acids. The CDR3 bases are TGCGCCAGCAGCCAAGATTACGGACAGGACCTGAGTAAGCACTTC. Translated: CASSQDYGQDLSKHF.

The chain couples TRBV5-1 to TRBJ2-2; D is undetermined. The CDR3 spans 12 residues. Per the germline V gene, CDR1 is SGHRS and CDR2 is YFSETQ. With 3 bases removed from V and 6 bases from J, the gap between germline ends came to 6 bases. CDR3 DNA: TGCGCCAGCAGCTCTACAGCCGGGGAGCTGTTTTTT. It codes for CASSSTAGELFF.

V and J are TRBV20-1 and TRBJ2-1; D is unclear. V was cut by 4 bases and J by 6 bases, with 1 base left in between. The germline V gene has CDR1 DFQATT and CDR2 SNEGSKA (reference sequence). CDR3 size: 9 residues. The CDR3 coding sequence is TGCAGTGCTACCAATGAGCAGTTCTTC. Amino acid sequence: CSATNEQFF.

CDR3 DNA: TGTGCCAGCAGCTTAGAAGCGGGGCTCTATACGCAGTATTTT. Amino acids: CASSLEAGLYTQYF. V usage is TRBV7-9 and J usage is TRBJ2-3; 7 bases match TRBD2. The CDR3 runs to 14 residues. Looked up from germline, CDR1 is SEHNR and CDR2 is FQNEAQ (reference sequence). V shed 1 base and J 7 bases; nucleotides not matched to a gene: 5.

The V gene is TRBV6-5, the J gene TRBJ2-1, with 12 positions matching TRBD2. This CDR3 contains 15 residues. V lost 6 bases and J lost 5; bases outside the gene matches: 5. Germline CDR1 is MNHEY and CDR2 is SVGAGI. The chain's CDR3 is CASRRTSGGNNEQFF. In nucleotides, the CDR3 is TGTGCCAGCAGACGAACTAGCGGGGGGAACAATGAGCAGTTCTTC.

The rearrangement uses TRBV9 and TRBJ2-3; the D gene could be TRBD1 or TRBD2 (5 bases each). The CDR3 loop spans 14 amino acids. Trimming took off 5 bases at V and 3 bases at J, with 13 bases between the two ends. CDR1 is SGDLS and CDR2 is YYNGEE in the germline V gene. The CDR3 sequence: CASRVGEGTDTQYF. Here the CDR3 DNA reads TGTGCCAGCAGGGTGGGAGAGGGGACAGATACGCAGTATTTT.

This sequence joins TRBV5-5 and TRBJ2-3, with TRBD1 matching over 9 bases. The CDR3 length is 14 residues. After removal of 4 bases from V and 6 bases from J, the junction contained 6 bases not matched to a gene. Germline lookup yields CDR1 SGHKS and CDR2 YYEKEE (reference sequence). The CDR3 nucleotides are TGTGCCAGCAGCCCGCCGACAGGGGGGGATACGCAGTATTTT. Its translation: CASSPPTGGDTQYF.

The chain has TRBV5-5 and TRBJ2-3; D not resolved. CDR1 and CDR2 from the germline V gene are SGHKS and YYEKEE (reference sequence). CDR3 size: 12 residues. Trimming took 1 base from V and 1 from J, leaving 1 base between them. The CDR3 spells CASSLRTDTQYF. In DNA form, the CDR3 reads TGTGCCAGCAGCTTGCGCACAGATACGCAGTATTTT. Based on the CDR3 plus reference TRBV5-5 and TRBJ2-3, the full variable domain is DAGVTQSPTHLIKTRGQQVTLRCSPISGHKSVSWYQQVLGQGPQFIFQYYEKEERGRGNFPDRFSARQFPNYSSELNVNALLLGDSALYLCASSLRTDTQYFGPGTRLTVL.

The chain couples TRBV2 to TRBJ1-6; D is possibly TRBD1 (6 bases). Germline CDR1 and CDR2: SNHLY and FYNNEI. This CDR3 spans 13 amino acids. V lost 9 bases, J lost 5 bases, and 11 bases lay in between. The CDR3 DNA sequence: TGTGCCAGTGGACAGTTAAATAATTCACCCCTCCACTTT. It encodes CASGQLNNSPLHF.

V usage is TRBV19 and J usage is TRBJ2-5; weak D call: TRBD1 (5 bases). V was trimmed by 1 base and J by 2 bases, leaving 8 bases between them. CDR3 length: 14 amino acids. Per germline, CDR1 LNHDA and CDR2 SQIVND (reference sequence). The CDR3 sequence is CASSIGGLQETQYF. The CDR3 nucleotides are TGTGCCAGTAGTATAGGGGGCTTACAAGAGACCCAGTACTTC.

The V and J genes are TRBV10-3 and TRBJ2-3, with D uncertain. V shed 7 bases and J shed 1 base, with 9 bases lying between them. Germline V lookup: CDR1 ENHRY, CDR2 SYGVKD. The CDR3 consists of 13 residues. The CDR3 reads CAITELGTDTQYF. CDR3 in DNA: TGTGCCATCACCGAGCTAGGCACAGATACGCAGTATTTT.

The J gene is TRBJ2-7, the V gene TRBV9; D may correspond to TRBD1 or TRBD2 (5 bases each). Looked up from germline, CDR1 is SGDLS and CDR2 is YYNGEE. This CDR3 is built from 16 residues. Trimming removed 2 bases from V and 0 bases from J, with 15 bases in between. This CDR3 reads CASSVGVGTNSYEQYF. CDR3 sequence (DNA): TGTGCCAGCAGCGTTGGCGTCGGGACGAACTCCTACGAGCAGTACTTC.

This clone was seen a single time. V usage is TRBV4-1 and J usage is TRBJ1-4; D not certain. The CDR3 spans 15 residues. Trimming took 6 bases from V and 0 from J, leaving 11 bases between them. Per the germline V gene, CDR1 is MGHRA and CDR2 is YSYEKL. CDR3 bases: TGCGCCAGCAGGGACGGAGTAGCAACTAATGAAAAACTGTTTTTT. Its translation: CASRDGVATNEKLFF.